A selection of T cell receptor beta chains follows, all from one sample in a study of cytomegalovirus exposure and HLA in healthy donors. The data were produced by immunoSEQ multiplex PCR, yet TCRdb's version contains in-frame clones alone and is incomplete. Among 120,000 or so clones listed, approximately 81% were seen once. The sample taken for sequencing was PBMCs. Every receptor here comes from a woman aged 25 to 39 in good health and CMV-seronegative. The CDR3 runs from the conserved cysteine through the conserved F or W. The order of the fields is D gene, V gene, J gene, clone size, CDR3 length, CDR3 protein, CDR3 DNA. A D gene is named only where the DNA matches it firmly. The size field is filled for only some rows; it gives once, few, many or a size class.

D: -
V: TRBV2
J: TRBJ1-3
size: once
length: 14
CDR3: CASSAISGGNTIYF
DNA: TGTGCCAGCAGTGCGATCTCAGGAGGAAACACCATATATTTT

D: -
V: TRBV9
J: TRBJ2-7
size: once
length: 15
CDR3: CASSVDIASSYEQYF
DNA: TGTGCCAGCAGCGTAGACATAGCGTCCTCCTACGAGCAGTACTTC

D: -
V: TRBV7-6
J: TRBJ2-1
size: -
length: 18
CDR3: CASSPGWVKTGSYNEQFF
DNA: TGTGCCAGCAGCCCAGGATGGGTTAAGACAGGATCCTACAATGAGCAGTTCTTC

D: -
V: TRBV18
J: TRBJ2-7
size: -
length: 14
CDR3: CASSAGPPAYEQYF
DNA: TGTGCCAGCTCTGCGGGTCCACCGGCCTACGAGCAGTACTTC

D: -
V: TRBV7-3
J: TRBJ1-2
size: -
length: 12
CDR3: CASSSFGGGYTF
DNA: TGTGCCAGCAGCTCCTTCGGGGGTGGCTACACCTTC

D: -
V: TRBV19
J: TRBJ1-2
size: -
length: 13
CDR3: CATYTGPPWGYTF
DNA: TGTGCCACCTACACAGGGCCCCCGTGGGGCTACACCTTC

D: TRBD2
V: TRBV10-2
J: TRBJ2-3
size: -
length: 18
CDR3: CASSEHLSGALPPDTQYF
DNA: TGCGCCAGCAGTGAGCACCTTAGCGGGGCTCTTCCCCCTGATACGCAGTATTTT

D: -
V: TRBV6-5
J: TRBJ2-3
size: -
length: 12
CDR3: CASRGHADTQYF
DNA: TGTGCCAGCAGGGGCCACGCGGATACGCAGTATTTT

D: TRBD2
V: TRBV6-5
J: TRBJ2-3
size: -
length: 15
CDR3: CASRGLAGGTDTQYF
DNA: TGTGCCAGCAGAGGACTAGCGGGGGGCACAGATACGCAGTATTTT

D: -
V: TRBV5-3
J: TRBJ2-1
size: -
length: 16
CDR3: CARSCEIGTSYNEQFF
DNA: TGTGCCAGAAGCTGCGAAATAGGGACTTCCTACAATGAGCAGTTCTTC

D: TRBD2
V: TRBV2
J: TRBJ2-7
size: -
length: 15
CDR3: CATSDPSGGANEQYF
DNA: TGTGCCACCTCGGACCCTAGCGGGGGGGCTAACGAGCAGTACTTC

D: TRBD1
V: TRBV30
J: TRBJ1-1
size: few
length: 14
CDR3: CAWGTGQGNTEAFF
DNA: TGTGCCTGGGGGACGGGACAGGGGAACACTGAAGCTTTCTTT

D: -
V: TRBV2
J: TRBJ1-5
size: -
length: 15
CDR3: CASSESGTTNQPQHF
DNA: TGTGCCAGCAGTGAATCAGGGACAACGAATCAGCCCCAGCATTTT

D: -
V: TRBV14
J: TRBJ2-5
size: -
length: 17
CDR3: CASSLRLGGSLQETQYF
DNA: TGTGCCAGTAGCCTACGACTTGGCGGGTCGCTCCAAGAGACCCAGTACTTC

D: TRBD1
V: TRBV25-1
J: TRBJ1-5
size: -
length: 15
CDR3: CASSAGAQGNQPQHF
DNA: TGTGCCAGCAGTGCGGGAGCACAGGGGAATCAGCCCCAGCATTTT

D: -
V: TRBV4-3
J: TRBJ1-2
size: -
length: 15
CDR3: CASSPQGLLHYGYTF
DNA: TGCGCCAGCAGCCCGCAGGGACTCCTTCACTATGGCTACACCTTC

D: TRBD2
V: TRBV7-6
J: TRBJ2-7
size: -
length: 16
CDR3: CASSLLAGGLSYEQYF
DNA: TGTGCCAGCAGCTTGCTAGCGGGGGGCCTCTCCTACGAGCAGTACTTC

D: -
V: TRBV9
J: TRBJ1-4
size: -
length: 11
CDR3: CASGSSEKLFF
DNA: TGTGCCAGCGGCTCCTCCGAAAAACTGTTTTTT

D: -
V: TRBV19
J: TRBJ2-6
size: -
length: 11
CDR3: CASGGANVLTF
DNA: TGTGCCAGCGGTGGGGCCAACGTCCTGACTTTC

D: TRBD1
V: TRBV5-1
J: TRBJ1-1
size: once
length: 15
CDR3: CASSLRDSRGTEAFF
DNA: TGCGCCAGCAGCTTGAGGGACAGTCGAGGTACTGAAGCTTTCTTT

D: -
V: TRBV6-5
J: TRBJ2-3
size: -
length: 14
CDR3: CASSYYGREDTQYF
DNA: TGTGCCAGCAGTTACTATGGACGGGAAGATACGCAGTATTTT

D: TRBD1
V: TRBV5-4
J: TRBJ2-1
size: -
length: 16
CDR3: CASSHRQGKAYNEQFF
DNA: TGTGCCAGCAGCCACCGACAGGGGAAGGCCTACAATGAGCAGTTCTTC

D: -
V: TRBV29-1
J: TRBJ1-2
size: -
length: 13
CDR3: CSVEQGLGFGYTF
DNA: TGCAGCGTTGAGCAGGGATTGGGATTCGGCTACACCTTC

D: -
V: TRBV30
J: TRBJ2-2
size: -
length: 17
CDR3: CAWTPWKGSRDTGELFF
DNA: TGTGCCTGGACACCGTGGAAGGGGTCACGGGACACCGGGGAGCTGTTTTTT

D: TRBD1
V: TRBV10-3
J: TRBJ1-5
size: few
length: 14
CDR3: CATGQGFRNQPQHF
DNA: TGTGCCACCGGACAGGGCTTTCGCAATCAGCCCCAGCATTTT

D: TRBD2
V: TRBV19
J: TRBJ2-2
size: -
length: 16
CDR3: CASSMLAVANTGELFF
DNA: TGTGCCAGTAGTATGCTAGCGGTCGCGAACACCGGGGAGCTGTTTTTT

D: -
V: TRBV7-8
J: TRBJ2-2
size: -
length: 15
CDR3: CASSLDRDNTGELFF
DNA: TGTGCCAGCAGCTTAGACAGGGATAACACCGGGGAGCTGTTTTTT

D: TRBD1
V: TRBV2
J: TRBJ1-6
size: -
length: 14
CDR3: CASRRDRGFSPLHF
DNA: TGTGCCAGCAGACGGGACAGGGGTTTTTCACCCCTCCACTTT

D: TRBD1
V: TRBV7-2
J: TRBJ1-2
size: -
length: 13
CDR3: CASSLQGAGGYTF
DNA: TGTGCCAGCAGCTTACAGGGGGCTGGTGGCTACACCTTC

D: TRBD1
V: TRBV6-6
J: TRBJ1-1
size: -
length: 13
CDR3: CASSQYRDSEAFF
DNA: TGTGCCAGCAGTCAATACCGGGACAGTGAAGCTTTCTTT

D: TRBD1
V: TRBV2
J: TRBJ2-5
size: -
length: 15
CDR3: CASSELTGTGETQYF
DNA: TGTGCCAGCAGTGAACTGACCGGGACAGGAGAGACCCAGTACTTC

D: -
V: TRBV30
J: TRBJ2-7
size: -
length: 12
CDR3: CAWSVTVYEQYF
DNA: TGTGCCTGGAGTGTGACAGTTTACGAGCAGTACTTC

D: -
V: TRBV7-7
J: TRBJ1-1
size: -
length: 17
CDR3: CASSYQGRNVMNTEAFF
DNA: TGTGCCAGCAGCTACCAGGGGCGGAACGTCATGAACACTGAAGCTTTCTTT

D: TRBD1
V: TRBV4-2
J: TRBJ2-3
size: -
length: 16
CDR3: CASSPKDREHTDTQYF
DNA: TGTGCCAGCAGCCCAAAAGACAGGGAACACACAGATACGCAGTATTTT

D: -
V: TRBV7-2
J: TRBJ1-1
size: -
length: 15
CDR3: CASSFGGAGNTEAFF
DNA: TGTGCCAGCAGCTTCGGGGGAGCTGGGAACACTGAAGCTTTCTTT

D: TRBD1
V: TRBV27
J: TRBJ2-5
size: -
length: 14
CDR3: CASSPRTGQETQYF
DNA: TGTGCCAGCAGCCCGAGGACAGGACAAGAGACCCAGTACTTC

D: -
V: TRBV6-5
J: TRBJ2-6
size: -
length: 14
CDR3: CASSRGLEANVLTF
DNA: TGTGCCAGCAGCAGGGGTCTCGAGGCCAACGTCCTGACTTTC

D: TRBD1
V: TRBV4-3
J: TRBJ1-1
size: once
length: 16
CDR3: CASSLGQGALNTEAFF
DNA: TGCGCCAGCAGCCTCGGACAGGGGGCGTTGAACACTGAAGCTTTCTTT

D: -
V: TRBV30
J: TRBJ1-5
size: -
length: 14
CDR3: CAWSLGYSNQPQHF
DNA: TGTGCCTGGAGCCTCGGTTATAGCAATCAGCCCCAGCATTTT

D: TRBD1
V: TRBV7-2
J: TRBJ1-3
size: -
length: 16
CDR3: CASSLSRDSSGNTIYF
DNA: TGTGCCAGCAGCTTATCCCGGGACAGCTCTGGAAACACCATATATTTT

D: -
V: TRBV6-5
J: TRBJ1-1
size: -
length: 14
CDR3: CASTRSSMNTEAFF
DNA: TGTGCCAGCACCAGGTCCAGCATGAACACTGAAGCTTTCTTT

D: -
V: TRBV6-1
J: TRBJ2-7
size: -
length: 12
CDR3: CASGALWNEQYF
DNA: TGTGCCAGTGGGGCGCTTTGGAACGAGCAGTACTTC

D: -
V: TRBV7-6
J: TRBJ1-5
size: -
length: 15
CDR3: CASSLGRGGNQPQHF
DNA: TGTGCCAGCAGCTTAGGGAGGGGTGGCAATCAGCCCCAGCATTTT

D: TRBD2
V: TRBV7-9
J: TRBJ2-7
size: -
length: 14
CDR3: CASSPSGSTYEQYF
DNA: TGTGCCAGCAGCCCCAGCGGGAGTACCTACGAGCAGTACTTC

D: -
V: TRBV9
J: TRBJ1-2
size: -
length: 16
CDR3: CASSVFGGKGNYGYTF
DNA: TGTGCCAGCAGTGTTTTTGGGGGCAAAGGGAACTATGGCTACACCTTC

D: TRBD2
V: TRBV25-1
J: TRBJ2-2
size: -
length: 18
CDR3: CASTSGLAGGHTTGELFF
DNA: TGTGCCAGCACCTCGGGACTAGCGGGGGGTCATACCACCGGGGAGCTGTTTTTT

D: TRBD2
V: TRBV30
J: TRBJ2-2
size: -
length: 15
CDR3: CAWRLAGGPTGELFF
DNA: TGTGCCTGGAGGTTAGCGGGGGGTCCCACCGGGGAGCTGTTTTTT

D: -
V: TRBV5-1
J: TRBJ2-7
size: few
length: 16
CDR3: CASSFSRERFSYEQYF
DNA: TGCGCCAGCAGCTTCTCCAGGGAACGGTTCTCCTACGAGCAGTACTTC